Listed below are T cell receptor beta chains from one sample, sequenced in a study of PD-1 blockade in mismatch repair-deficient tumors. Profiled with immunoSEQ multiplex PCR; TCRdb holds only in-frame clones, not every one. Of about 14,000 clones in the sample, 70% to 85% were seen once. This sample comprised PBMCs, obtained less than 15 weeks after starting pembrolizumab. The receptors here all came from an adult with mismatch repair-deficient cancer. The CDR3 runs from the conserved cysteine through the conserved F or W. A D gene is named only where the DNA matches it firmly. Rows give clone size only sometimes, using once, few, many, or a class for an expanded clone.

J | V | size | D | DNA | CDR3
TRBJ2-3 | TRBV18 | NA | NA | TGTGCCAGCTCACCGGGCAGGCCTAGCACAGATACGCAGTATTTT | CASSPGRPSTDTQYF
TRBJ2-7 | TRBV7-3 | NA | NA | TGTGCCAGCAGCCAGTCGTCCCGCGAGCAGTACTTC | CASSQSSREQYF
TRBJ1-2 | TRBV4-1 | NA | NA | TGCGCCAGCAGCTTACCAGGGGAAGGCTACACCTTC | CASSLPGEGYTF
TRBJ2-1 | TRBV28 | NA | TRBD2 | TGTGCCAGCGCCGATAGCGGGAGGGCCCTGTTCTTC | CASADSGRALFF
TRBJ1-1 | TRBV4-1 | NA | TRBD1 | TGCGCCAGCAGCTATCTGACAGGGAGGAACACTGAAGCTTTCTTT | CASSYLTGRNTEAFF
TRBJ2-1 | TRBV6-5 | NA | TRBD2 | TGTGCCAGCAGTTACATCCCGGGACTAGAGGCCGAGCAGTTCTTC | CASSYIPGLEAEQFF
TRBJ2-7 | TRBV2 | NA | TRBD2 | TGTGCCAGCAGCCCCGCCGGATTAGCGGGTTACGAGCAGTACTTC | CASSPAGLAGYEQYF
TRBJ1-2 | TRBV6-1 | NA | NA | TGTGCCAGCAGTGAAGCTAGCTATGGCTACACCTTC | CASSEASYGYTF
TRBJ2-3 | TRBV2 | NA | TRBD1 | TGTGCCAGAACTACGGGACAGGGCCTCAGGGATACGCAGTATTTT | CARTTGQGLRDTQYF
TRBJ2-1 | TRBV30 | NA | TRBD1 | TGTGCCATGACGCAGGGGGCCGTATACAATGAGCAGTTCTTC | CAMTQGAVYNEQFF
TRBJ2-1 | TRBV27 | NA | NA | TGTGCCAGCACGGGCGAGGGAAAAACCGACAATGAGCAGTTCTTC | CASTGEGKTDNEQFF
TRBJ2-1 | TRBV7-9 | NA | TRBD2 | TGTGCCAGCAGCTTAGCTCTAGCGGGAACCTACAATGAGCAGTTCTTC | CASSLALAGTYNEQFF
TRBJ1-3 | TRBV27 | few | NA | TGTGCCAGCAGCAGAGGAAACACCATATATTTT | CASSRGNTIYF
TRBJ1-2 | TRBV5-1 | NA | TRBD1 | TGCGCCAGCAGCACAGGGACAGGGGAAGGCTACACCTTC | CASSTGTGEGYTF